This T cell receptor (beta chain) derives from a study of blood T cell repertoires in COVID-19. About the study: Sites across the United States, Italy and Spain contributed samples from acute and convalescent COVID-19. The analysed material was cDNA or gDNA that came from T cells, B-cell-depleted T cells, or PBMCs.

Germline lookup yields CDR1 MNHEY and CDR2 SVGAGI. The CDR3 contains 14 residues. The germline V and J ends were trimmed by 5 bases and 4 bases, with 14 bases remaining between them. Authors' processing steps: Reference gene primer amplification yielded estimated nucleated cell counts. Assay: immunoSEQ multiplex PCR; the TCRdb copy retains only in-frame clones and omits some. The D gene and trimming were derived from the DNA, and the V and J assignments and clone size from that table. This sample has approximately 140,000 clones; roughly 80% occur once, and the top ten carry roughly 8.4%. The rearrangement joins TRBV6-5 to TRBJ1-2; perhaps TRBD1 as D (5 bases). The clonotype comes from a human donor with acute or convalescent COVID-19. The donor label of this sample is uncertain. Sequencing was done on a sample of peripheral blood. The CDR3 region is CASSPLAGLYGYTF. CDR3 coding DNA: TGTGCCAGCAGTCCCCTCGCGGGACTCTATGGCTACACCTTC.